In its sample, the clone carrying this TCR beta chain was seen many times. Antigen unknown. As for the cDNA, it was generated by 5'RACE with 10-nucleotide random UMIs. The authors obtained over 180 million TCR-beta sequences from 15-18 subjects per sequencing run. TCRdb itself ran the 5' RACE reads through MiXCR, one entry per CDR3 protein. The sample gives about 99,000 distinct CDR3 sequences, 10% to 11% of which show up once; under 4% is in the top ten. Specified time point: longitudinal time-point 3. The unsorted libraries originated from 2 million PBMCs kept at -80 C. This record comes from a study of neurological immune-mediated disorders. Study-level findings and limits: The absence of any CDR3 amino acid sequence shared by expanded clones across subjects suggests that repertoires were private in all groups.

The germline gives CDR1 MNHNS, CDR2 SASEGT. Between the trimmed V and J ends, which lost 6 bases and 4 bases, there was a span of 4 bases. This CDR3 has 11 residues. The source material was PBMCs. This sequence joins TRBV6-1 and TRBJ1-5; D not resolved. This TCR was recovered from a female donor with HTLV-1-associated myelopathy (HAM/TSP). The CDR3 protein is CASRENQPQHF. In nucleotides, the CDR3 is TGTGCCAGCAGAGAGAATCAGCCCCAGCATTTT.